This T cell receptor beta chain was retrieved from a study of post-analysis software for immune sequencing data. Study-level points and caveats: Higher frequency in patients than in controls was seen for roughly five TRBV segments, with TRBV5-6, TRBV5-1 and TRBV20-1 among them. Multiple sclerosis patients had significantly lower normalized Chao1 diversity than controls.

V dropped 0 bases and J dropped 4 bases, with 12 bases sitting between them. This CDR3 comprises 14 residues. Germline loops: CDR1 DFQATT, CDR2 SNEGSKA (reference sequence). Libraries were made from TCR beta cDNA, and they carried unique molecular identifiers. MiXCR, applied by TCRdb to the PCR reads, yields one record per CDR3 protein. The table lists 400,000 to 500,000 distinct CDR3 sequences, less than 40% of them singletons. A single count supports this clonotype. Its specificity is not known. This TCR derives from a girl aged 2-10 years with multiple sclerosis. The gene calls are TRBV20-1 and TRBJ1-2; unclear D gene. Source material: blood. In DNA form, the CDR3 reads TGCAGTGCTAGAGACCTGGGTAGGTTCTATGGCTACACCTTC. This gives the protein CSARDLGRFYGYTF.